The clone carrying this T cell receptor (beta chain) showed up many times. Its antigen is not known. The data were taken from a study of T-cell memory formation after mild COVID-19. Whole-study context: Across donors, TCR clusters were largely donor specific.

V was trimmed by 7 bases and J by 2 bases, leaving 20 bases between them. CDR1 and CDR2 (germline): SGHTA, FQGNSA. This CDR3 is built from 16 residues. Using constant-segment primers, 5'RACE produced TCR alpha and TCR beta cDNA libraries carrying sample barcodes and UMIs. TCRdb used MiXCR to reprocess the 5' RACE reads, holding one entry per CDR3 protein. The sample has 180,000 or so distinct CDR3 sequences; roughly 17% are singletons. Study results and limitations: Contracting CD8+ clones were enriched in EMRA, CD4+ mainly in CM and EM. A subset of responding clones appeared in pre-infection memory, suggesting cross-reactive memory joined.

The source of this sequence is an adult woman who had mild COVID-19 (a few samples of this study predate the infection). Cell type and time point are not known. The chain couples TRBV7-2 to TRBJ1-1; D not resolved. Sequencing was performed on PBMCs or a T cell subset sorted from them (not recorded which). The CDR3 spells CASIRRAGPINTEAFF. The CDR3 nucleotides read TGTGCCAGCATCCGTCGGGCAGGACCCATAAACACTGAAGCTTTCTTT.